These 26 T cell receptor beta chains were sequenced from one sample in a study of response to subunit inactivated influenza vaccine. One entry per CDR3 protein, called by TCRdb with MiXCR from the RT-PCR reads. The sample includes fewer than 350,000 distinct CDR3 sequences, just over 20% of them seen just once. The sample in question was PBMCs from blood, obtained approximately 20 months after vaccination. The receptors stem from a man aged 50 to 75 who received an inactivated influenza vaccine.

V gene TRBV25-1 combines with J gene TRBJ1-1; D is ambiguous. The V gene lost 2 bases and the J gene lost 0 bases, with 7 bases spanning the gap. The CDR3 is made up of 14 amino acids. Germline V lookup: CDR1 MGHDK, CDR2 SYGVNS. CDR3 bases: TGTGCCAGCAGTGAAACAGCCGTGAACACTGAAGCTTTCTTT. It specifies CASSETAVNTEAFF.

The chain carries TRBV11-2 and TRBJ2-7, with TRBD2 matching 10 bases. V was pared by 2 bases and J by 0 bases, with 4 bases of the junction left unmatched. CDR3 length: 16 residues. Germline loops: CDR1 SGHAT, CDR2 FQNNGV. Here the CDR3 reads CASSLYASGSSYEQYF. CDR3 in DNA: TGTGCCAGCAGCTTATATGCTAGCGGGAGCTCCTACGAGCAGTACTTC.

This clonotype was seen a handful of times. The V gene is TRBV12-3 or TRBV12-4, the J gene TRBJ1-5; tentative D call: TRBD1 (5 bases). The V and J ends lost 7 bases and 5 bases respectively, with 18 bases between them. This CDR3 region has 15 residues. DNA for the CDR3: TGTGCCAGCACCCCGGGACCCACGACCGATCAGCCCCAGCATTTT. Translated, it gives CASTPGPTTDQPQHF.

V is TRBV5-1 and J is TRBJ2-1; 10 bases align to TRBD1. Germline values: CDR1 SGHRS, CDR2 YFSETQ. J was trimmed by 6 bases and V by 1 base; bases with no gene match: 4. This CDR3 has 15 amino acids. This CDR3 reads CASSLRTGGGNEQFF. CDR3 bases: TGCGCCAGCAGCTTGAGGACAGGGGGTGGCAATGAGCAGTTCTTC.

In regard to this clonotype: With a much larger clone just one base away, this may be a read error. The chain employs TRBV27 and TRBJ1-3; maybe TRBD1 (6 bases). This CDR3 has 16 amino acids. Trimming took 4 bases from V and 5 from J, leaving 18 bases between them. The germline V gene has CDR1 MNHEY and CDR2 SMNVEV (reference sequence). The CDR3 is CASSSGTQTSRNTIYF. CDR3 nucleotides: TGTGCCAGCAGTTCCGGGACACAGACTTCTAGAAACACCATATATTTT.

This clonotype showed up just once. The chain joins TRBV5-1 to TRBJ2-7, with D possibly TRBD1 on 5 matching bases. The CDR3 runs 15 residues. Germline V lookup: CDR1 SGHRS, CDR2 YFSETQ. Trimming removed 2 bases from V and 2 bases from J, with 14 bases in between. The CDR3 region has the DNA TGCGCCAGCAGCTTACATCCCAGGGAAACCTACGAGCAGTACTTC. Translating it yields CASSLHPRETYEQYF.

In its sample, this clonotype was seen many times. The CDR3 DNA is TGTGCCAGCAGTTCTCAGGACAGATATAGCAATCAGCCCCAGCATTTT. Amino acids: CASSSQDRYSNQPQHF. The genes are TRBV12-3 or TRBV12-4 and TRBJ1-5; TRBD1 is a possible D gene (6 bases). CDR3 length equals 16 residues. V was pared by 4 bases and J by 0 bases, with 13 bases between.

This clonotype was found a few times. The gene calls are TRBV27 and TRBJ2-7; 10 bases fit TRBD2. Trimming at V came to 5 bases and at J to 6 bases, leaving 22 bases not matched to a gene. Per the germline V gene, CDR1 is MNHEY and CDR2 is SMNVEV (reference sequence). The CDR3 contains 19 residues. The CDR3 DNA sequence: TGTGCCAGCAGTCCTGGGCGGCTAGCGGGGGAGCTTCCATCGATCGAGCAGTACTTC. Its protein is CASSPGRLAGELPSIEQYF.

In its sample, this clonotype was seen a few times. This chain uses TRBV4-3 with TRBJ2-5, with a weak D call TRBD2 (6 bases). The CDR3 has 15 amino acids. Germline-derived CDR1 and CDR2 are LGHNA and YSLEER. V was cut by 4 bases and J by 9 bases, with 21 bases left in between. The CDR3: CASSPTGKWDLAQYF. In nucleotides, the CDR3 is TGCGCCAGCAGCCCCACCGGTAAATGGGACTTGGCCCAGTACTTC.

This clonotype was counted a few times. The chain carries TRBV4-1 and TRBJ1-1; no definite D call. The CDR3 has 13 amino acids. With 0 bases removed from V and 13 bases from J, the gap between germline ends came to 15 bases. The germline V gene has CDR1 MGHRA and CDR2 YSYEKL. The chain's CDR3 is CASSQDLNTRCFF. The DNA for the CDR3 is TGCGCCAGCAGCCAAGATTTAAATACCCGCTGTTTCTTT.

In this sample, this clonotype turned up many times. This chain joins TRBV29-1 and TRBJ1-2; no definite D call. CDR3 size: 12 residues. The germline V gene encodes CDR1 SQVTM and CDR2 ANQGSEA. The ends were cut back, 3 bases at V and 0 bases at J, with 5 bases in the middle. The CDR3 protein is CSVDTSNYGYTF. In DNA, the CDR3 is TGCAGCGTTGATACATCTAACTATGGCTACACCTTC. The entire variable domain, with the rest obtained from reference TRBV29-1 and TRBJ1-2, is as follows: SAVISQKPSRDICQRGTSLTIQCQVDSQVTMMFWYRQQPGQSLTLIATANQGSEATYESGFVIDKFPISRPNLTFSTLTVSNMSPEDSSIYLCSVDTSNYGYTFGSGTRLTVV.

This clonotype was counted between two and nine times. V is TRBV6-2 or TRBV6-3 and J is TRBJ2-7, with D possibly being TRBD2 (5 bases). Germline CDR1 and CDR2: MNHEY and SVGEGT. V was shortened by 3 bases and J by 7 bases, with 7 bases between the two germline ends. The CDR3 loop spans 11 amino acids. CDR3: CASSYRGEQYF. CDR3 bases: TGTGCCAGCAGTTATCGAGGGGAGCAGTACTTC.

V gene TRBV4-2 combines with J gene TRBJ1-6, with 8 bases aligning to TRBD1. V trimming: 7 bases; J trimming: 8 bases; junction bases outside the gene matches: 4. This CDR3 has 13 residues. Germline values: CDR1 LGHNA, CDR2 YNFKEQ. In DNA form, the CDR3 reads TGTGCCAGCAAGACAGGGGAGTATTCACCCCTCCACTTT. It yields the protein CASKTGEYSPLHF.

This clonotype was recorded at least ten times. This rearrangement joins TRBV5-6 to TRBJ1-1; D is uncertain. V shed 5 bases and J shed 6 bases, with 17 bases lying between them. The length of the CDR3 is 14 residues. In germline, CDR1 is SGHDT, CDR2 YYEEEE. CDR3 nucleotides: TGTGCCAGCAGTTTCAGTGCCTGGACCCCTGAAGCTTTCTTT. It specifies CASSFSAWTPEAFF.

This clonotype was found a few times. The CDR3 loop reads CASSPDAVAGYTF. The CDR3 bases are TGTGCCAGCAGCCCCGACGCAGTCGCCGGCTACACCTTC. V gene TRBV12-3 or TRBV12-4 combines with J gene TRBJ1-2; D call uncertain. Trimming took 6 bases from V and 8 from J, leaving 16 bases between them. This CDR3 is 13 amino acids long.

The rearrangement uses TRBV4-2 and TRBJ1-2, with TRBD1 matching 9 bases. Germline V gene sequence: CDR1 LGHNA, CDR2 YNFKEQ. The CDR3 runs 16 residues. Trimming at V came to 0 bases and at J to 1 base, leaving 3 bases not matched to a gene. In DNA form, the CDR3 reads TGTGCCAGCAGCCAAGAGGGGACAGGGAATAACTATGGCTACACCTTC. Translation: CASSQEGTGNNYGYTF.

The CDR3 nucleotides are TGCGCCAGCGGGCCCCGACAGGGCGATACCTACGAGCAGTACTTC. It encodes CASGPRQGDTYEQYF. The chain carries TRBV23-1 and TRBJ2-7, with TRBD1 matching 7 bases. TRBV23-1 is labeled an ORF, and its function is uncertain. With V trimmed by 8 bases and J by 2 bases, 12 bases remained unmatched. The CDR3 totals 15 residues.

The V gene is TRBV7-9, the J gene TRBJ2-5; the D gene is possibly TRBD2 (5 bases). CDR3 size: 11 residues. Germline V gives CDR1 SEHNR, CDR2 FQNEAQ (reference sequence). The V end lost 8 bases, the J end lost 7 bases, and 11 bases lay between the germline ends. CDR3 residues: CASSTGSTQYF. In DNA, the CDR3 is TGTGCCAGCTCGACGGGGTCGACCCAGTACTTC.

V gene TRBV4-1 combines with J gene TRBJ2-4; 12 bases map to TRBD2. The CDR3 is made up of 16 amino acids. J was trimmed by 7 bases and V by 4 bases; bases with no gene match: 8. Germline CDR1 is MGHRA and CDR2 is YSYEKL. The CDR3 sequence: CASSPWTSGMGNIQYF. The CDR3 region has the DNA TGCGCCAGCAGCCCCTGGACTAGCGGGATGGGTAACATTCAGTACTTC.

This clonotype has more than one count but fewer than ten. J is TRBJ1-3 and V is TRBV12-3 or TRBV12-4, with D possibly matching TRBD1 (6 bases). The V end lost 8 bases, the J end lost 3 bases, and 17 bases lay between the germline ends. The CDR3 has 15 amino acids. The CDR3 reads CASRRTGRGGNTIYF. As DNA, the CDR3 is TGTGCCAGCCGTAGAACGGGCAGGGGTGGAAACACCATATATTTT.

This chain joins TRBV6-5 and TRBJ2-2; no definite D call. This CDR3 has 14 amino acids. Germline V gene lookup returns CDR1 MNHEY and CDR2 SVGAGI. The germline V and J ends were trimmed by 4 bases and 6 bases, with 12 bases remaining between them. The CDR3 sequence: CASSLGPGAGELFF. In DNA form, the CDR3 reads TGTGCCAGCAGTTTGGGCCCTGGGGCCGGGGAGCTGTTTTTT.

Notes on this clonotype: A read error may be the cause here, since a much bigger clone is one base away. The gene calls are TRBV7-2 and TRBJ1-1; D uncertain. From germline, CDR1 is SGHTA and CDR2 FQGNSA. The CDR3 length is 12 residues. V was trimmed by 5 bases and J by 4 bases, leaving 8 bases between them. The CDR3: CASSPRVTEAFF. Here the CDR3 DNA reads TGTGCCAGCAGCCCCCGGGTCACTGAAGCTTTCTTT.

This clonotype was recorded at least ten times. V gene TRBV30 combines with J gene TRBJ1-2, with 8 bases that match TRBD1. The CDR3 has 20 amino acids. V was pared by 0 bases and J by 8 bases, with 26 bases of the junction left unmatched. Germline CDR1 GTSNPN, CDR2 SVGIG (reference sequence). The CDR3 nucleotides are TGTGCCTGGAGTGTTGATTACGATTTAAAAGGACAGGGATTTCTCGGGGGCTACACCTTC. Translated: CAWSVDYDLKGQGFLGGYTF.

This chain connects TRBV9 to TRBJ2-3, with TRBD2 matching 10 bases. Germline assignment: CDR1 SGDLS and CDR2 YYNGEE. V gave up 0 bases and J gave up 1 base; unmatched junction bases: 2. The CDR3 consists of 16 residues. CDR3 sequence: CASSVATSGGTDTQYF. The CDR3, as DNA: TGTGCCAGCAGCGTAGCTACTAGCGGGGGCACAGATACGCAGTATTTT.

This chain links TRBV7-3 with TRBJ2-3, with 10 positions matching TRBD2. CDR1 is SGHTA, CDR2 FQGTGA, per germline. After removal of 3 bases from V and 6 bases from J, the junction contained 9 bases not matched to a gene. This CDR3 has 16 residues. The CDR3 nucleotides are TGTGCCAGCAGCTTCCGTAGCGGGAGGCCCCCCGATACGCAGTATTTT. Its translation: CASSFRSGRPPDTQYF.

This clonotype was counted only a few times. The gene calls are TRBV7-2 and TRBJ2-7; D not certain. The germline V gene has CDR1 SGHTA and CDR2 FQGNSA. Trimming removed 5 bases at V and 2 bases at J, with 13 bases between. This CDR3 has 14 amino acids. CDR3 region: CASSPSPATYEQYF. The CDR3 DNA reads TGTGCCAGCAGCCCCTCCCCAGCGACCTACGAGCAGTACTTC.